The rows below give T cell receptor beta chains drawn from one sample of a study of identical twins. MiXCR, applied by TCRdb to the 5' RACE reads, yields one record per CDR3 protein. This table holds a few hundred thousand distinct CDR3 sequences, nearly 15% found once. This same sample was also part of a study on yellow fever vaccine responses in identical twins.

The sample taken for sequencing was CD4+ T cells sorted from blood. All receptors come from a woman younger than 30 in good health. The conserved cysteine and the conserved F or W are not part of the CDR3 here.

V: TRBV5-1
J: TRBJ2-3
CDR3: ASSSPPDTQY

V: TRBV3-1
J: TRBJ1-1
CDR3: ASSQGGGSDRVNTEAF

V: TRBV3-2
J: TRBJ2-7
CDR3: ACSVIGTYGVSYYEQY

V: TRBV5-1
J: TRBJ2-3
CDR3: ASGSGLATDTQY

V: TRBV7-2
J: TRBJ2-5
CDR3: ASSLDWVGTQY

V: TRBV5-1
J: TRBJ2-1
CDR3: ASSLVVGEQF

V: TRBV29-1
J: TRBJ2-1
CDR3: SVESVYNEQF

V: TRBV12-3/TRBV12-4
J: TRBJ2-2
CDR3: ASSLGTSGGNPGELF

V: TRBV12-3/TRBV12-4
J: TRBJ2-4
CDR3: ASTSELAKNIQY

V: TRBV20-1
J: TRBJ2-2
CDR3: SASGAVNTGELF

V: TRBV3-1
J: TRBJ2-7
CDR3: ASSQGVGSYEQY

V: TRBV5-6
J: TRBJ2-1
CDR3: ASSLDRRDEQF

V: TRBV2
J: TRBJ2-1
CDR3: ASNTGVDEQF

V: TRBV28
J: TRBJ2-5
CDR3: ASSLGPSRETQY

V: TRBV20-1
J: TRBJ1-6
CDR3: SARSGTAYNSPLH

V: TRBV21-1
J: TRBJ2-5
CDR3: ASSCQVGGNQETQY

V: TRBV3-1
J: TRBJ2-2
CDR3: ASSQEARATGELF

V: TRBV20-1
J: TRBJ2-7
CDR3: SAPSLAGRRSEEQY

V: TRBV3-1
J: TRBJ1-4
CDR3: ASSQEVMAGGGEKLF

V: TRBV11-2
J: TRBJ1-2
CDR3: ASSLARTGKNYGYT

V: TRBV5-1
J: TRBJ2-1
CDR3: ASSATSGGANEQF

V: TRBV5-1
J: TRBJ2-1
CDR3: ASSLPTSGGNNEQF

V: TRBV27
J: TRBJ1-3
CDR3: ASSRTGHSGNTIY

V: TRBV20-1
J: TRBJ2-5
CDR3: SAIRGGRETQY

V: TRBV12-3/TRBV12-4
J: TRBJ2-6
CDR3: ASSLKVGSGANVLT

V: TRBV11-2
J: TRBJ2-3
CDR3: ASSLSLLAGGTSTDTQY

V: TRBV2
J: TRBJ2-2
CDR3: ASSERAVNTGELF

V: TRBV10-3
J: TRBJ2-7
CDR3: AISDVVRRGDDEQY

V: TRBV7-8
J: TRBJ2-5
CDR3: ASSGSWNSGAETQY

V: TRBV5-6
J: TRBJ2-2
CDR3: ASSFLIGTGELF

V: TRBV3-1
J: TRBJ1-1
CDR3: ASSQRDRNTEAF

V: TRBV5-1
J: TRBJ2-1
CDR3: ASSSGQMYNEQF

V: TRBV12-3/TRBV12-4
J: TRBJ1-1
CDR3: ASSGQGIEAF

V: TRBV6-5
J: TRBJ1-1
CDR3: ASSYSGGALNTEAF

V: TRBV3-1
J: TRBJ1-2
CDR3: ASSQAGSYYGYT

V: TRBV5-1
J: TRBJ2-3
CDR3: ASSLWGGTSDTQY

V: TRBV5-1
J: TRBJ2-3
CDR3: ASSLELAGKDTQY